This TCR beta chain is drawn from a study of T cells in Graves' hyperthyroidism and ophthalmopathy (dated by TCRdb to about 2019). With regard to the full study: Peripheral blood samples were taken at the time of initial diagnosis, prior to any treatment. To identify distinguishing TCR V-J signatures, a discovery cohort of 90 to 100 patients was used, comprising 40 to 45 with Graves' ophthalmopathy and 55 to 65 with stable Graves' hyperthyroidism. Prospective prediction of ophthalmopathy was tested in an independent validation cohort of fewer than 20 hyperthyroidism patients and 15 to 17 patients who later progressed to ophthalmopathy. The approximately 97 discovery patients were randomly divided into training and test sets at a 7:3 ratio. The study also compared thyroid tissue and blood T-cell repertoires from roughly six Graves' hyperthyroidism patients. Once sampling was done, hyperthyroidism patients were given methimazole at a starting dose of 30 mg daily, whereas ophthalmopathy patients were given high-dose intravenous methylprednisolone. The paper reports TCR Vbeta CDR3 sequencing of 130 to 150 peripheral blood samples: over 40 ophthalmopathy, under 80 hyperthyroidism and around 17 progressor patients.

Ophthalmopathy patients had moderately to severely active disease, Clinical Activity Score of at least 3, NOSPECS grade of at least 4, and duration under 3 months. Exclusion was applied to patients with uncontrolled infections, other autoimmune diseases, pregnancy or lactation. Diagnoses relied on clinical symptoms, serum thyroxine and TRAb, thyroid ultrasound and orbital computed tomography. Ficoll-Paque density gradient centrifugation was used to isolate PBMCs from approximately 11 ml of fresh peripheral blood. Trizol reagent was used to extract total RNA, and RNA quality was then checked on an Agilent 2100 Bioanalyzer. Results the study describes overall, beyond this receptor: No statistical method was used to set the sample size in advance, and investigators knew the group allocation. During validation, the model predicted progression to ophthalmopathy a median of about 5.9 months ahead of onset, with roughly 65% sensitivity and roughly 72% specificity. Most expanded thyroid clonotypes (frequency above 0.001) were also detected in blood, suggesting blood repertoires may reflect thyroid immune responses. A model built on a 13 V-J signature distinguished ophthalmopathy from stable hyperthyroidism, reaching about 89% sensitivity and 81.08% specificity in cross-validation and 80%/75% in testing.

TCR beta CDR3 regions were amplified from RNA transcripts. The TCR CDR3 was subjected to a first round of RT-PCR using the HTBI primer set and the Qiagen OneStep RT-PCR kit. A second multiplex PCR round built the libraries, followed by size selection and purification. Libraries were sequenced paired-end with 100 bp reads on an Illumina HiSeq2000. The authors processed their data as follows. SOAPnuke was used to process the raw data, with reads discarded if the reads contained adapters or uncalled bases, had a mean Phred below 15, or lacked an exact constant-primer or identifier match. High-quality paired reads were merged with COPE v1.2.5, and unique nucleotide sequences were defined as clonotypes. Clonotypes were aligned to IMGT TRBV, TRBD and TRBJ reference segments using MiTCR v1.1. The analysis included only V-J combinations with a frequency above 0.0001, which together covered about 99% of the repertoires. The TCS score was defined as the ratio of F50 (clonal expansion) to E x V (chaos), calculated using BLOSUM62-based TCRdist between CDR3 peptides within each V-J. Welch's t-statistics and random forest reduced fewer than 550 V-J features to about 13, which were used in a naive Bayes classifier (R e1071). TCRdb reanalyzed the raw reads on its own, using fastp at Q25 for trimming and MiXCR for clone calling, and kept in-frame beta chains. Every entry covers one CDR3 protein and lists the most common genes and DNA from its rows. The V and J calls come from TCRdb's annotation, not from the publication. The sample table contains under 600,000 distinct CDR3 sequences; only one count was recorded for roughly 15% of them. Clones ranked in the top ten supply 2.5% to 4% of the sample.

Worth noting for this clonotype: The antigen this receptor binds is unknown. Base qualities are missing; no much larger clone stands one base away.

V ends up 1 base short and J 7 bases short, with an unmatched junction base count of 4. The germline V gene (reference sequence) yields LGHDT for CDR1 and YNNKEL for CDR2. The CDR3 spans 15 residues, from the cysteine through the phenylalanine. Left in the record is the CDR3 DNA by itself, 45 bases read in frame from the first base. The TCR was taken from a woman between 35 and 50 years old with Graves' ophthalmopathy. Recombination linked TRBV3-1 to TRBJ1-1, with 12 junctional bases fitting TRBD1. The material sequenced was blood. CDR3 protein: CASSQAGTGGNEAFF. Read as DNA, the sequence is TGTGCCAGCAGCCAAGCTGGGACAGGGGGCAATGAAGCTTTCTTT.